The clone carrying this TCR beta chain was seen more than once but under ten times. Its antigen remains unknown. Vbeta (60) and Jbeta (13) primers were used in the PCR. Method: immunoSEQ multiplex PCR; TCRdb's copy keeps in-frame clones and lacks some. The table records approximately 100,000 clones, approximately 78% of them present only once. The CDR3 length is 15 residues. Germline V lookup: CDR1 MNHNY, CDR2 SVGAGI (reference sequence). Trimming shortened V by 0 bases and J by 6 bases, and 12 bases separated the two germline ends. The data originate from a study of cytomegalovirus exposure and HLA in healthy donors. Study observations and caveats: For most TCR sequences rarity was the rule, although some public TCRs occurred in many donors. Among donors in an Asian-associated ancestry cluster, a later analysis reportedly found fewer N-insertions than the roughly 650-donor mean.

This clonotype was obtained from a woman between 40 and 50 years old in good health and CMV-seronegative. The J gene is TRBJ1-5, the V gene TRBV6-6; a weak D match, TRBD1 (6 bases). Material for sequencing was PBMCs. CDR3 region: CASSYSDSRGQPQHF. CDR3 bases: TGTGCCAGCAGTTACTCCGACTCCAGGGGTCAGCCCCAGCATTTT.